This T cell receptor beta chain derives from a study of radiotherapy plus CTLA-4 blockade in lung cancer. Study at large: Objective responses arose in 15% to 20% of patients, and 25% to 35% experienced disease control. Study outcomes and limitations: After treatment with radiotherapy plus ipilimumab, TCR clones that came from the tumor expanded in blood.

The CDR3 has 18 amino acids. V lost 7 bases and J lost 0; bases outside the gene matches: 14. Germline V gene lookup returns CDR1 SNHLY and CDR2 FYNNEI. Comment on this clone: Its antigen is as yet unknown.

Using immunoSEQ multiplex PCR, the repertoire was profiled, and TCRdb retains in-frame clones only, with some absent. The sample lists over 30,000 clones; 75% to 85% were seen once. Chemo-refractory metastatic non-small-cell lung cancer patients received focal radiation with ipilimumab CTLA-4 blockade. The receptor was isolated from a human donor with non-small cell lung cancer that progressed on radiotherapy plus ipilimumab. The material sequenced was peripheral blood, taken from a patient treated with radiotherapy plus ipilimumab. This rearrangement joins TRBV2 to TRBJ2-5; 10 nucleotides align to TRBD2. The CDR3: CASNLIAGGNSYQETQYF. The CDR3 region has the DNA TGTGCCAGCAATCTCATAGCGGGGGGTAACTCTTACCAAGAGACCCAGTACTTC.